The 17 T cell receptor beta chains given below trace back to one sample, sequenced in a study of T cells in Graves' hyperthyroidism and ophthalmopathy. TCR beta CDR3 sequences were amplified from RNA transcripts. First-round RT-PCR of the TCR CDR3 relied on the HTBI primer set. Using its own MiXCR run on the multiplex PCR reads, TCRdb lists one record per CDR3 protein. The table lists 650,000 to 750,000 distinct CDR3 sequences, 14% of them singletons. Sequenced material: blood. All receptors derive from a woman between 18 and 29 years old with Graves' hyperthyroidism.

The CDR3, as DNA: TGTGCCAGCAGCCAAATCCCCGGTCGGGACCCATCCTACGAGCAGTACTTC. Its protein product is CASSQIPGRDPSYEQYF. V is TRBV3-1 and J is TRBJ2-7, with D tentatively TRBD1 or TRBD2 (5 bases each). This CDR3 comprises 17 residues. The V and J ends lost 2 bases and 1 base respectively, with 18 bases between them. Germline CDR1 is LGHDT and CDR2 is YNNKEL (reference sequence).

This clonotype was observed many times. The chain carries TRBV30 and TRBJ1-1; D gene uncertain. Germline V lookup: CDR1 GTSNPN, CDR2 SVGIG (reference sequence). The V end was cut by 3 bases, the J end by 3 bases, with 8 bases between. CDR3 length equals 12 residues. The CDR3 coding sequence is TGTGCCTGGAGGCCAGATTACACTGAAGCTTTCTTT. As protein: CAWRPDYTEAFF.

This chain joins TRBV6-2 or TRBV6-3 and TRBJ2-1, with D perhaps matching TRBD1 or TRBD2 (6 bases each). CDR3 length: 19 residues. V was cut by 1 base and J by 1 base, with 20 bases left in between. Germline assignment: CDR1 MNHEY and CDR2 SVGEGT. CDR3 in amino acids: CASSYFPPGGGSSYNEQFF. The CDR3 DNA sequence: TGTGCCAGCAGTTACTTCCCCCCAGGAGGGGGATCGTCCTACAATGAGCAGTTCTTC.

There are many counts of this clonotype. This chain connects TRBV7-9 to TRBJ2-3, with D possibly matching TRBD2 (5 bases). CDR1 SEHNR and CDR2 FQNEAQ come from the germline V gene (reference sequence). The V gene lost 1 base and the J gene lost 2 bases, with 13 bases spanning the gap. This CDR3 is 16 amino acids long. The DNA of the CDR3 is TGTGCCAGCAGCTTAGAAGGTGGGAGTTACACAGATACGCAGTATTTT. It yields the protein CASSLEGGSYTDTQYF.

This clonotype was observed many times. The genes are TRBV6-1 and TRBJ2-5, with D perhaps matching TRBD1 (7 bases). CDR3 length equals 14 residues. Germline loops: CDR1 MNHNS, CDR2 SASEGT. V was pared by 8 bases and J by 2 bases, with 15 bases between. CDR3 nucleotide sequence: TGTGCCAGCCAGCAGGGGGGTGTTCAAGAGACCCAGTACTTC. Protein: CASQQGGVQETQYF.

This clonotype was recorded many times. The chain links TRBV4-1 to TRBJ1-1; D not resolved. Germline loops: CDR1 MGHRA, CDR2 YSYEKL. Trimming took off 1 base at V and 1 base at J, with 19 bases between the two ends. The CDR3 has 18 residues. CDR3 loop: CASSQVAVAELWNTEAFF. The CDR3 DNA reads TGCGCCAGCAGCCAAGTCGCTGTGGCAGAGCTTTGGAACACTGAAGCTTTCTTT.

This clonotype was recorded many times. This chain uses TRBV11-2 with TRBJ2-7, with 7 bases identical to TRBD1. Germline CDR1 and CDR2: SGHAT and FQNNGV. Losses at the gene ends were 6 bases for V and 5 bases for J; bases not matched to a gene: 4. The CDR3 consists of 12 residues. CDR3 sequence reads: CASSSTGDEQYF. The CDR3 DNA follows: TGTGCCAGCAGTTCTACAGGGGACGAGCAGTACTTC.

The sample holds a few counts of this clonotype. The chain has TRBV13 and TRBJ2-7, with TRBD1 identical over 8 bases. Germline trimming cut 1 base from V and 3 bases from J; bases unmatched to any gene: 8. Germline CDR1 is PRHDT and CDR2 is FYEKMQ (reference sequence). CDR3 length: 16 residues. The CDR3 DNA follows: TGTGCCAGCAGCTTAGTCCGCGGGACAGGAGACTACGAGCAGTACTTC. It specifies CASSLVRGTGDYEQYF.

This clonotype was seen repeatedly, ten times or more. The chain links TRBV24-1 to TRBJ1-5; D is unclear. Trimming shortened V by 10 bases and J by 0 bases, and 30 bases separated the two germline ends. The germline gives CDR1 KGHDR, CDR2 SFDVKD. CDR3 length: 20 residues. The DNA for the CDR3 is TGTGCCACTCAACACCCCCTAGACCGACCCTCACTGTGTAGCAATCAGCCCCAGCATTTT. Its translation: CATQHPLDRPSLCSNQPQHF.

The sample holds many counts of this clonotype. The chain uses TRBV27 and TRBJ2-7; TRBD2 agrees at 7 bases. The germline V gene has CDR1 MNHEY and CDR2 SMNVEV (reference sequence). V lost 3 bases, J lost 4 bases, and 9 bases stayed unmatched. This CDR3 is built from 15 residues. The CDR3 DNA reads TGTGCCAGCAGTTTGGGGAGGGCGCCAATTTACGAGCAGTACTTC. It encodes CASSLGRAPIYEQYF.

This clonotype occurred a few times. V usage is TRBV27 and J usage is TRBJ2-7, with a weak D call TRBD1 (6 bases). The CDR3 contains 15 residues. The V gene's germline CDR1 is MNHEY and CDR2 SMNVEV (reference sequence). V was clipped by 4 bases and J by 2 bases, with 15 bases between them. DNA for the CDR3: TGTGCCAGCAGTTCAACCCGGGACATCCCCTACGAGCAGTACTTC. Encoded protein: CASSSTRDIPYEQYF.

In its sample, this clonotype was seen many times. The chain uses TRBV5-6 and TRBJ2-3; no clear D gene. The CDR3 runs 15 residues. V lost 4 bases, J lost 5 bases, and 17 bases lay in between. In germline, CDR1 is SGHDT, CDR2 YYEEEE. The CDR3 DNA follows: TGTGCCAGCAGCCTGGGCGGATCAAATGGAGATACGCAGTATTTT. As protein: CASSLGGSNGDTQYF. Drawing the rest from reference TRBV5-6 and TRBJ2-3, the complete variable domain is DAGVTQSPTHLIKTRGQQVTLRCSPKSGHDTVSWYQQALGQGPQFIFQYYEEEERQRGNFPDRFSGHQFPNYSSELNVNALLLGDSALYLCASSLGGSNGDTQYFGPGTRLTVL.

This chain's CDR3 is CASSIVGRGSTEAFF. CDR3 coding DNA: TGTGCCAGTAGTATAGTTGGCAGGGGATCCACTGAAGCTTTCTTT. The chain recombines TRBV19 with TRBJ1-1; a weak D match, TRBD1 (6 bases). Germline V lookup: CDR1 LNHDA, CDR2 SQIVND (reference sequence). This CDR3 contains 15 residues. V was trimmed by 1 base and J by 4 bases, leaving 13 bases between them. Complete variable domain (other parts from reference TRBV19 and TRBJ1-1): DGGITQSPKYLFRKEGQNVTLSCEQNLNHDAMYWYRQDPGQGLRLIYYSQIVNDFQKGDIAEGYSVSREKKESFPLTVTSAQKNPTAFYLCASSIVGRGSTEAFFGQGTRLTVV.

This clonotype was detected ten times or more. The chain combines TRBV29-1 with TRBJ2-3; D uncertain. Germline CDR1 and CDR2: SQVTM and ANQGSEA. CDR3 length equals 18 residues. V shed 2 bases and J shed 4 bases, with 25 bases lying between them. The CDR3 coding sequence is TGCAGCGTTGAAAGTTGGGCAATGGGAACTCGCAATGCAGATACGCAGTATTTT. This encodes CSVESWAMGTRNADTQYF.

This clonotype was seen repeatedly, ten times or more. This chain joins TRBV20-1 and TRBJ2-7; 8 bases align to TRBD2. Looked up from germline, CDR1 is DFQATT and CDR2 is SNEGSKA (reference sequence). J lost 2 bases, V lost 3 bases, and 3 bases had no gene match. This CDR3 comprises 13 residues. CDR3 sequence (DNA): TGCAGTGCTAGGCTAGCGGGTACCTACGAGCAGTACTTC. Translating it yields CSARLAGTYEQYF.

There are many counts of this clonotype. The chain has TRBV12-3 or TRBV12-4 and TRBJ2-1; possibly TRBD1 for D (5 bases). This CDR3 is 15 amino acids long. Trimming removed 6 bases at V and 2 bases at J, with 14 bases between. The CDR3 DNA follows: TGTGCCAGCAGCGGACAAATAACACCCTACAATGAGCAGTTCTTC. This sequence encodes CASSGQITPYNEQFF.

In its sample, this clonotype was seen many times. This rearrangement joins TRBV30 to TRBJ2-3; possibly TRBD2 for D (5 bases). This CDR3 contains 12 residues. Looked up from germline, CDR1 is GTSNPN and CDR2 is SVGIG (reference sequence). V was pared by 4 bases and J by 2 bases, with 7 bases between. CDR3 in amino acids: CAWTGNTDTQYF. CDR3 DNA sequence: TGTGCCTGGACCGGGAACACAGATACGCAGTATTTT.